This TCR beta chain came from a study of CD8 T cells in Susac syndrome. V was clipped by 1 base and J by 10 bases, with 8 bases between them. In germline, CDR1 is SGHVS, CDR2 FQNEAQ. The CDR3 is made up of 12 amino acids. Random hexamers were used to reverse transcribe roughly 0.45 to 1 ug of RNA. It was immunoSEQ multiplex PCR that amplified TCR beta CDR3 across 54 Vbeta and 13 Jbeta. TCRdb processed the immunoSEQ multiplex PCR reads anew with MiXCR; each CDR3 protein has one entry. This table has fewer than 100,000 distinct CDR3 sequences, 91% appearing once. The clonotype comes from a human donor with multiple sclerosis. This rearrangement joins TRBV7-8 to TRBJ2-1; D uncertain. The specimen sequenced was CD8+ T cells from PBMCs. As DNA, the CDR3 is TGTGCCAGCAGCTTAGAGGGCGAGGAGCAGTTCTTC. This codes for CASSLEGEEQFF.